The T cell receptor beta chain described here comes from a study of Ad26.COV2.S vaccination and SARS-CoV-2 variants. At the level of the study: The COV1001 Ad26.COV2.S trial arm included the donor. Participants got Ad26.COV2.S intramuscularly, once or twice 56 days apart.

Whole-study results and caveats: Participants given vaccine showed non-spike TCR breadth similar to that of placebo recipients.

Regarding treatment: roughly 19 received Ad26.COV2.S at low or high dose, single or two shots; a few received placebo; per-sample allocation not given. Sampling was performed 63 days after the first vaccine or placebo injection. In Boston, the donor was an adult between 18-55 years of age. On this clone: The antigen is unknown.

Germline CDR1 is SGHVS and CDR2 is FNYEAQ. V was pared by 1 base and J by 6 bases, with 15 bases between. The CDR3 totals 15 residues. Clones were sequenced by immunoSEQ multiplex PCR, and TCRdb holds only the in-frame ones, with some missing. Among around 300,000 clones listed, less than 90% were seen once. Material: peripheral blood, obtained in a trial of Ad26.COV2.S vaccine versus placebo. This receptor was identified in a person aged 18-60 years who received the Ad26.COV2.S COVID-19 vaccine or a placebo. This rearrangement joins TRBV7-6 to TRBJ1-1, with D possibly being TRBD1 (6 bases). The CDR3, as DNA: TGTGCCAGCAGCTTAGAAACAGGGTGGGAGGCTGAAGCTTTCTTT. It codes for CASSLETGWEAEAFF. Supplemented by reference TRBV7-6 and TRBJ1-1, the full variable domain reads GAGVSQSPRYKVTKRGQDVALRCDPISGHVSLYWYRQALGQGPEFLTYFNYEAQQDKSGLPNDRFSAERPEGSISTLTIQRTEQRDSAMYRCASSLETGWEAEAFFGQGTRLTVV.